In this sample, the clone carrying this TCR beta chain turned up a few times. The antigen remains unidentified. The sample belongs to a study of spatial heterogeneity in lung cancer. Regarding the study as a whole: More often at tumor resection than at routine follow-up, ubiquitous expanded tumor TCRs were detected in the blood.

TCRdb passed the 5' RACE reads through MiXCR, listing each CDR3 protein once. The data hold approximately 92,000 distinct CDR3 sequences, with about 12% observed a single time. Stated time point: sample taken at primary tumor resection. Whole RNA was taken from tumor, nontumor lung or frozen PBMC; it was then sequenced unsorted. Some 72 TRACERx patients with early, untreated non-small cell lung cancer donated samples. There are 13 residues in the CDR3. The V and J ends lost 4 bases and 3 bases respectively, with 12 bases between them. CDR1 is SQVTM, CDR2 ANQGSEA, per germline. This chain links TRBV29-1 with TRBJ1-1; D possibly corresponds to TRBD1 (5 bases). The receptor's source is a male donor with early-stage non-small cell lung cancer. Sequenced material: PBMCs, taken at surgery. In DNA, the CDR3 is TGCAGCGTTGGGGGACTGCTCTACACTGAAGCTTTCTTT. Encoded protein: CSVGGLLYTEAFF.